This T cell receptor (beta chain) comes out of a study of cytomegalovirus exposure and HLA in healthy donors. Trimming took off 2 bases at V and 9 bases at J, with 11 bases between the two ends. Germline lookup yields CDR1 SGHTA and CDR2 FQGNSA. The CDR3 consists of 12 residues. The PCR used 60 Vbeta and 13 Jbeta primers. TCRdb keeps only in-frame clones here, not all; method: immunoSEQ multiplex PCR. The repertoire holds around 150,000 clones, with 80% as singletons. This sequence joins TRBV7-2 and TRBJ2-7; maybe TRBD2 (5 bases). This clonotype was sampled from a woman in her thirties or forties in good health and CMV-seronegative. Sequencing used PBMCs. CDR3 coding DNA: TGTGCCAGCAGCTTAACGGGATTGGGGCAGTACTTC. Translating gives CASSLTGLGQYF.